This TCR beta chain was documented in a study of long-term antiretroviral therapy in people with HIV. The study, taken as a whole, reports: Even long-term ART left TRB diversity below transplant donor controls, despite gains.

Each HIV-infected participant was given treatment in the United States. The samples comprised roughly 0.9-11 million cryopreserved PBMC ahead of DNA extraction. With survey level as its setting, the immunoSEQ assay was v3.0. This table comes from immunoSEQ multiplex PCR, and its TCRdb copy is limited to in-frame clones, with some not included. The data hold tens of thousands of clones, with about 85% observed a single time. There are 16 residues in the CDR3. For this clone: Its matching antigen is unknown.

The chain links TRBV21-1 to TRBJ2-5; TRBD2 reflects the table's D call only, with no check against the DNA. TRBV21-1 is flagged as a pseudogene. Source: unsorted PBMCs, taken 1.1 years after starting antiretroviral therapy. The source of this sequence is a man in his late teens or twenties with HIV. The CDR3 nucleotides read TGTGCCAGCAGCAAGGCGGGAGCGGGGGGTCATGAGACCCAGTACTTC. Protein product: CASSKAGAGGHETQYF.